The clone carrying this TCR beta chain was picked up a small number of times. Its target is not known. TCR cDNA was made by 5'RACE template switching, adding a universal primer site and UMIs. TCRdb re-analysed the 5' RACE reads in MiXCR, keeping a single row per CDR3 protein. Here the sample spans approximately 580,000 distinct CDR3 sequences, about a sixth being singletons. The CDR3 length is 14 residues. Unmatched junction bases numbered 6, after V lost 5 bases and J lost 4 bases. CDR1 and CDR2 (germline): SEHNR, FQNEAQ (reference sequence). The data were taken from a study of T cells after yellow fever vaccination. Study-level information: Low-cell-number fractions were prepared with SMART-Seq v4 Ultra Low Input.

Study-level findings and limits: Researchers noted that a small share of clonotypes showed up in both CD4 and CD8 compartments. Most clones from primary vaccination were detected again post-booster (just under 97% CD4, about 88% CD8).

The sequence came from a man younger than 35 who received the YFV17D yellow fever vaccine. The sequencing used PBMCs, collected roughly 5 days after the first yellow fever vaccination. The J gene is TRBJ2-3, the V gene TRBV7-9; 7 bases match TRBD1. The CDR3 nucleotides are TGTGCCAGCAGCCTCTCACAGGGGCCAGATACGCAGTATTTT. It encodes CASSLSQGPDTQYF.